The 13 T cell receptor beta chains below all came from one sample that was sequenced in a study of identical twins. Each CDR3 protein is one row after TCRdb ran MiXCR on the 5' RACE reads. The sample contains 640,000 or so distinct CDR3 sequences, 5.5% to 6.5% of which appear only once. The specimen was naive T cells sorted from blood. These receptors originate from a man aged 18 to 29 in good health.

At least ten counts were recorded for this clonotype. The chain employs TRBV20-1 and TRBJ2-2; TRBD1 aligns across 9 bases. Germline V gene data show CDR1 as DFQATT and CDR2 as SNEGSKA (reference sequence). The V gene end was trimmed by 3 bases and the J gene end by 5 bases; junction bases not matched to a gene: 13. The CDR3 contains 17 residues. CDR3 DNA: TGCAGTGCTAGGTTCGGGGTGGGACAGGGAGGAACCGGGGAGCTGTTTTTT. Translated, it gives CSARFGVGQGGTGELFF.

At least ten counts were recorded for this clonotype. DNA of the CDR3: TGTGCCAGCAGTAAGCGGGGGCAAGAGACCCAGTACTTC. It is translated as CASSKRGQETQYF. The chain has TRBV28 and TRBJ2-5; 8 nucleotides line up with TRBD2. Germline CDR1 MDHEN, CDR2 SYDVKM. The CDR3 length is 13 residues. Losses at the gene ends were 5 bases for V and 2 bases for J; bases not matched to a gene: 1.

This clonotype was counted between two and nine times. This chain's CDR3 is CASSRDSGMIYNEQFF. For the CDR3, the DNA is TGCGCCAGCAGCAGGGATAGCGGGATGATTTACAATGAGCAGTTCTTC. The chain employs TRBV5-1 and TRBJ2-1, with 8 bases matching TRBD2. This CDR3 is 16 amino acids long. Germline CDR1 reads SGHRS; CDR2 reads YFSETQ. With 4 bases clipped from V and 4 bases from J, the junction kept 10 bases outside the gene matches.

In its sample, this clonotype was seen many times. This chain uses TRBV20-1 with TRBJ2-1; D perhaps matches TRBD2 (6 bases). CDR1 and CDR2 from the germline V gene are DFQATT and SNEGSKA (reference sequence). V was pared by 5 bases and J by 9 bases, with 29 bases between. The CDR3 sequence is 17 residues long. The CDR3 loop reads CSAALGVAEGREGEQFF. In DNA, the CDR3 is TGCAGTGCTGCCCTGGGGGTCGCGGAGGGAAGGGAAGGTGAGCAGTTCTTC.

This clonotype was seen at least ten times. V and J are TRBV10-3 and TRBJ1-5; weak D call: TRBD1 (5 bases). This CDR3 spans 15 amino acids. Germline V gives CDR1 ENHRY, CDR2 SYGVKD. V gave up 6 bases and J gave up 3 bases, with 15 bases separating them. The CDR3 loop is CAIREGRGSNQPQHF. For the CDR3, the DNA is TGTGCCATCAGGGAGGGACGGGGCTCCAATCAGCCCCAGCATTTT.

This clonotype appeared many times. The chain employs TRBV29-1 and TRBJ1-1; D gene uncertain. V was cut by 5 bases and J by 2 bases, with 12 bases left in between. Germline loops: CDR1 SQVTM, CDR2 ANQGSEA. The CDR3 has 13 amino acids. The CDR3 spells CSVNEEINTEAFF. The CDR3 bases are TGCAGCGTTAACGAGGAAATTAACACTGAAGCTTTCTTT.

The chain uses TRBV7-8 and TRBJ2-4; D could derive from TRBD1 or TRBD2 (6 bases each). This CDR3 is built from 17 residues. V was cut by 5 bases and J by 0 bases, with 17 bases left in between. CDR1 SGHVS and CDR2 FQNEAQ come from the germline V gene. The chain's CDR3 is CASSPNDRGLAKNIQYF. The CDR3 DNA reads as TGTGCCAGCAGCCCCAATGACCGGGGGCTAGCCAAAAACATTCAGTACTTC. The full variable domain, completed using reference TRBV7-8 and TRBJ2-4, is GAGVSQSPRYKVAKRGQDVALRCDPISGHVSLFWYQQALGQGPEFLTYFQNEAQLDKSGLPSDRFFAERPEGSVSTLKIQRTQQEDSAVYLCASSPNDRGLAKNIQYFGAGTRLSVL.

The V gene is TRBV7-6, the J gene TRBJ2-4; tentative D call: TRBD2 (6 bases). Germline V gene data show CDR1 as SGHVS and CDR2 as FNYEAQ. The CDR3 runs 14 residues. Trimming cost V 8 bases and J 0 bases, with 11 bases left between them. The CDR3 loop is CASSEGRAKNIQYF. CDR3 bases: TGTGCCAGCTCGGAGGGGAGAGCCAAAAACATTCAGTACTTC.

There are a few counts of this clonotype. The V and J genes are TRBV6-2 or TRBV6-3 and TRBJ1-1, with TRBD1 matching over 8 bases. The germline gives CDR1 MNHEY, CDR2 SVGEGT. V dropped 0 bases and J dropped 0; count of bases not matched to a gene: 6. The CDR3 length is 17 residues. The chain's CDR3 is CASSYSARGRVNTEAFF. As DNA, the CDR3 is TGTGCCAGCAGTTACTCGGCCAGGGGGCGGGTGAACACTGAAGCTTTCTTT.

This clonotype was counted only a few times. V usage is TRBV7-6 and J usage is TRBJ2-1; 14 bases are a match to TRBD2. V lost 8 bases, J lost 15 bases, and 12 bases stayed unmatched. Germline lookup yields CDR1 SGHVS and CDR2 FNYEAQ. The CDR3 has 14 residues. CDR3 protein: CASGGLAGGPLRFF. In DNA, the CDR3 is TGTGCCAGCGGTGGACTAGCGGGAGGTCCGCTCCGGTTCTTC.

This clonotype was counted between two and nine times. The rearrangement joins TRBV18 to TRBJ2-7, with 11 bases lining up with TRBD1. This CDR3 contains 16 residues. Germline V gene sequence: CDR1 KGHSH, CDR2 LQKENI. V dropped 0 bases and J dropped 5; count of bases not matched to a gene: 6. CDR3 loop: CASSPPIGQGANEQYF. CDR3 sequence (DNA): TGTGCCAGCTCACCACCAATAGGACAGGGGGCCAACGAGCAGTACTTC.

Regarding this clonotype: One end of the junction is discordant with germline, which a read error may explain. The CDR3 DNA is TGTGCCAGCAGTTACTCGATGGGGGCTGAGAACACTGAAGCTTTGTTT. Amino acids: CASSYSMGAENTEALF. The chain is built from TRBV6-5 and TRBJ1-1, with D maybe TRBD1 (6 bases). The CDR3 covers 16 residues. Germline V lookup: CDR1 MNHEY, CDR2 SVGAGI.

This clonotype came up many times. The chain is built from TRBV20-1 and TRBJ2-7, with D possibly matching TRBD1 (6 bases). V shed 4 bases and J shed 4 bases, with 14 bases lying between them. CDR1 is DFQATT and CDR2 is SNEGSKA in the germline V gene (reference sequence). The CDR3 has 13 residues. The CDR3 loop reads CSATTGTSYEQYF. In DNA form, the CDR3 reads TGCAGTGCTACTACCGGGACAAGTTACGAGCAGTACTTC.